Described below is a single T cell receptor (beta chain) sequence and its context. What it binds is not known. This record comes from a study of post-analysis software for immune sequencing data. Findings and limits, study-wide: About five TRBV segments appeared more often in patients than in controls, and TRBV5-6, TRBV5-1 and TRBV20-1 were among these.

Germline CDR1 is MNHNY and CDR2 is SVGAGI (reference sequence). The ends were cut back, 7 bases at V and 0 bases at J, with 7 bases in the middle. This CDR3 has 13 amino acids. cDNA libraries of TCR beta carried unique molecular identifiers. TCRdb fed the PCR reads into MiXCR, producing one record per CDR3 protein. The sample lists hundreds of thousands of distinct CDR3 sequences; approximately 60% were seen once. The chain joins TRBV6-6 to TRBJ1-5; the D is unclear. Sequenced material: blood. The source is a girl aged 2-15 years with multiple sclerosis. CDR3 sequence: CASTQDSNQPQHF. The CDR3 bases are TGTGCCAGCACGCAGGATAGCAATCAGCCCCAGCATTTT.